The next 19 T cell receptor beta chains were all read from a single sample in a study of identical twins' blood T cells. Via MiXCR, TCRdb re-called the 5' RACE reads, giving one row per CDR3 protein. The data show fewer than 450,000 distinct CDR3 sequences, more than 25% seen once. The sample comprised PBMCs. The receptors originated from a woman between 18 and 55 years old in good health.

As for this clonotype: Sequence at one end of the junction differs from germline and may be a read error. The genes are TRBV7-3 and TRBJ1-5; no reliable D call. With the DNA end fitting TRBJ2-3 better, the J assignment may be wrong. The CDR3 has 14 amino acids. Germline V CDR1 and CDR2: SGHTA, FQGTGA. The CDR3: CANSPQSRNQPQYF. CDR3 DNA: TGTGCCAACAGCCCACAGAGCCGCAATCAGCCCCAGTATTTT.

This clonotype came up a few times. The junction does not match germline at one end; this may be a read error. V usage is TRBV7-2 and J usage is TRBJ2-1; TRBD2 aligns across 8 bases. The CDR3 spans 14 residues. Germline CDR1 is SGHTA and CDR2 is FQGNSA. The CDR3 protein is CASSLGREAHLLLF. The CDR3 region has the DNA TGTGCCAGCAGCTTAGGGCGGGAGGCTCATTTATTGCTCTTC.

This clonotype has at least ten counts. V gene TRBV9 combines with J gene TRBJ1-3; D is possibly TRBD1 (5 bases). The CDR3 is 14 amino acids. Germline V lookup: CDR1 SGDLS, CDR2 YYNGEE. V lost 0 bases and J lost 3, with 7 bases in between. CDR3 sequence (DNA): TGTGCCAGCAGCGTAGCCAGGGATGGAAACACCATATATTTT. Translating it yields CASSVARDGNTIYF. The full variable domain, with the rest looked up from reference TRBV9 and TRBJ1-3, is DSGVTQTPKHLITATGQRVTLRCSPRSGDLSVYWYQQSLDQGLQFLIQYYNGEERAKGNILERFSAQQFPDLHSELNLSSLELGDSALYFCASSVARDGNTIYFGEGSWLTVV.

The chain recombines TRBV7-9 with TRBJ1-4; D unclear. V dropped 5 bases and J dropped 4 bases, with 20 bases sitting between them. The CDR3 loop spans 17 amino acids. The germline gives CDR1 SEHNR, CDR2 FQNEAQ (reference sequence). CDR3 bases: TGTGCCAGCAGCCCCCAGTCATCAGGCATTAGTAATGAAAAACTGTTTTTT. Its protein is CASSPQSSGISNEKLFF.

The sample holds a few counts of this clonotype. The chain uses TRBV5-1 and TRBJ1-2; D gene ambiguous. The V end was cut by 0 bases, the J end by 3 bases, with 6 bases between. The germline V gene encodes CDR1 SGHRS and CDR2 YFSETQ. This CDR3 region has 13 residues. CDR3 in DNA: TGCGCCAGCAGCTTGGGCAGTGACTATGGCTACACCTTC. Residues: CASSLGSDYGYTF.

V and J are TRBV5-1 and TRBJ1-1, with 10 bases lining up with TRBD1. Germline lookup yields CDR1 SGHRS and CDR2 YFSETQ. The CDR3 covers 14 residues. J gave up 3 bases and V 5 bases, and 4 bases lay outside the gene matches. Written as DNA, the CDR3 is TGCGCCAGCAGGACCGGGACAGGGGACACTGAAGCTTTCTTT. It translates to CASRTGTGDTEAFF.

A word on this clonotype: A read error may explain this, as a much larger clone is one base away. The chain is built from TRBV18 and TRBJ1-5; perhaps TRBD1 as D (6 bases). This CDR3 region has 14 residues. The germline V gene encodes CDR1 KGHSH and CDR2 LQKENI. V was trimmed by 6 bases and J by 2 bases, leaving 11 bases between them. This CDR3 reads CASSQAGGNQPQHF. In DNA, the CDR3 is TGTGCCAGCTCGCAGGCAGGGGGCAATCAGCCCCAGCATTTT. The variable domain in full, with the rest retrieved from reference TRBV18 and TRBJ1-5, is NAGVMQNPRHLVRRRGQEARLRCSPMKGHSHVYWYRQLPEEGLKFMVYLQKENIIDESGMPKERFSAEFPKEGPSILRIQQVVRGDSAAYFCASSQAGGNQPQHFGDGTRLSIL.

V gene TRBV7-2 combines with J gene TRBJ1-6; D is undetermined. The CDR3 runs to 15 residues. Germline values: CDR1 SGHTA, CDR2 FQGNSA. Trimming left V 1 base short and J 5 bases short, with 9 bases between. The CDR3 coding sequence is TGTGCCAGCAGCTTAGAGTCAAGCAATAATTCACCCCTCCACTTT. This sequence encodes CASSLESSNNSPLHF.

Only a few counts were recorded for this clonotype. V gene TRBV3-1 combines with J gene TRBJ2-1; 7 bases map to TRBD2. The CDR3 has 14 amino acids. Looked up from germline, CDR1 is LGHDT and CDR2 is YNNKEL (reference sequence). With 2 bases clipped from V and 8 bases from J, the junction kept 6 bases outside the gene matches. Here the CDR3 DNA reads TGTGCCAGCAGCCAAATGGGACTATACGATGAGCAGTTCTTC. Protein sequence: CASSQMGLYDEQFF.

In this sample, this clonotype turned up a few times. The chain recombines TRBV5-1 with TRBJ1-1; D is ambiguous. The germline V gene has CDR1 SGHRS and CDR2 YFSETQ. The CDR3 is 14 residues long. Trimming stripped 1 base from V and 4 bases from J, with 11 bases between. The CDR3 DNA sequence: TGCGCCAGCAGCTTGCGGGATTTTAGCACTGAAGCTTTCTTT. Residues: CASSLRDFSTEAFF.

This clonotype was found a few times. The CDR3 sequence is CSGVHGTGELFF. For the CDR3, the DNA is TGCAGCGGAGTACACGGAACCGGGGAGCTGTTTTTT. This rearrangement joins TRBV29-1 to TRBJ2-2; D not certain. The germline V gene encodes CDR1 SQVTM and CDR2 ANQGSEA. This CDR3 is built from 12 residues. With 7 bases removed from V and 5 bases from J, the gap between germline ends came to 11 bases.

The chain recombines TRBV29-1 with TRBJ1-1; possibly TRBD1 for D (5 bases). The ends were cut back, 6 bases at V and 1 base at J, with 9 bases in the middle. The V gene's germline CDR1 is SQVTM and CDR2 ANQGSEA. The CDR3 contains 12 residues. CDR3 DNA: TGCAGCGTCCTCAGGGAGAACACTGAAGCTTTCTTT. This sequence encodes CSVLRENTEAFF. The complete variable domain, with remaining parts taken from reference TRBV29-1 and TRBJ1-1, reads SAVISQKPSRDICQRGTSLTIQCQVDSQVTMMFWYRQQPGQSLTLIATANQGSEATYESGFVIDKFPISRPNLTFSTLTVSNMSPEDSSIYLCSVLRENTEAFFGQGTRLTVV.

Comment on this clonotype: The conserved phenylalanine or tryptophan is not found at the CDR3 terminus, so this likely reflects a read error. This chain joins TRBV6-5 and TRBJ1-2, with D possibly being TRBD1 (5 bases). Looked up from germline, CDR1 is MNHEY and CDR2 is SVGAGI. The CDR3 has 13 amino acids. The V end was cut by 2 bases, the J end by 8 bases, with 12 bases between. The CDR3: CASSYGRDQGYTI. DNA for the CDR3: TGTGCCAGCAGTTACGGCAGGGATCAGGGCTACACCATC.

The chain combines TRBV7-3 with TRBJ1-2, with D perhaps matching TRBD1 (5 bases). V was cut by 5 bases and J by 5 bases, with 12 bases left in between. The CDR3 runs to 13 residues. Germline CDR1 and CDR2: SGHTA and FQGTGA. The CDR3 reads CASSAQEAYGYTF. CDR3 DNA: TGTGCCAGCAGCGCACAGGAGGCTTATGGCTACACCTTC.

The table lists this clonotype with a few counts. The J gene is TRBJ1-2, the V gene TRBV14; maybe TRBD1 (6 bases). Between the trimmed V and J ends, which lost 5 bases and 4 bases, there was a span of 11 bases. The CDR3 is made up of 13 amino acids. The germline CDR1 and CDR2 sequences are SGHDN and FVKESK. Here the CDR3 DNA reads TGTGCCAGCAGCACCAGGGGAAGCTATGGCTACACCTTC. The encoded protein is CASSTRGSYGYTF.

This clonotype has only a few counts. A read error may produce the germline difference seen at one junction end. J is TRBJ1-2 and V is TRBV19; possible D gene TRBD1, 6 bases. The CDR3 is 13 amino acids. Per germline, CDR1 LNHDA and CDR2 SQIVND (reference sequence). The CDR3 sequence is CASSIPGQTNTAF. Written as DNA, the CDR3 is TGTGCCAGTAGTATTCCAGGACAGACAAATACCGCCTTC.

At least ten counts were recorded for this clonotype. The CDR3 region is CASNEVGTEAFF. As DNA, the CDR3 is TGTGCCAGCAACGAGGTGGGCACTGAAGCTTTCTTT. The chain joins TRBV6-2 or TRBV6-3 to TRBJ1-1, with D unclear. The V gene lost 7 bases and the J gene lost 4 bases, with 10 bases spanning the gap. The CDR3 runs to 12 residues. Per the germline V gene, CDR1 is MNHEY and CDR2 is SVGEGT.

The chain recombines TRBV7-8 with TRBJ1-6; D ambiguous. The CDR3 runs to 13 residues. CDR1 SGHVS and CDR2 FQNEAQ come from the germline V gene. Between the trimmed V and J ends, which lost 5 bases and 8 bases, there was a span of 10 bases. CDR3 protein: CASSLDRYSPLHF. The DNA of the CDR3 is TGTGCCAGCAGCCTGGATAGATATTCACCCCTCCACTTT.

This chain joins TRBV9 and TRBJ1-1; D possibly corresponds to TRBD1 (6 bases). CDR1 and CDR2 (germline): SGDLS, YYNGEE. CDR3 length: 15 amino acids. V was trimmed by 3 bases and J by 1 base, leaving 13 bases between them. The CDR3 nucleotides are TGTGCCAGCAGCGGAATGGGACAAACGAACACTGAAGCTTTCTTT. It yields the protein CASSGMGQTNTEAFF.